This T cell receptor (beta chain) was recovered during a study of human T cells and chemical hapten exposure. The library attached unique molecular identifiers to individual cDNA molecules. How the authors handled the data: From approximately 20,000 to 700,000 TCRs were found per sample, with a median of around 96,000. TCRdb reprocessed the RACE reads with MiXCR, giving one entry per CDR3 protein. The authors' filters were not applied to this entry. Of 80,000 or so distinct CDR3 sequences in the sample, roughly a tenth are singletons; the top ten hold about 4.2%. Indicated time point: patch test 1, 2 weeks after DPC sensitization. Treatment given: therapeutic diphenylcyclopropenone sensitization with weekly scalp DPC. Prior to each patch test being applied, blood was drawn. This clonotype was sampled from a woman in her forties or fifties with alopecia areata. Some clones in this sample may be carry-over from other donors' samples. The sample here was whole blood, taken in connection with sensitization to the hapten diphenylcyclopropenone (DPC).

CDR3 sequence (DNA): TGTGCCAGTAGCCGGACTAGCGGGGGTCCGCAGGATACGCAGTATTTT. It is translated as CASSRTSGGPQDTQYF. This chain joins TRBV19 and TRBJ2-3; 13 bases match TRBD2. Germline trimming cut 6 bases from V and 6 bases from J; bases unmatched to any gene: 9. Germline lookup yields CDR1 LNHDA and CDR2 SQIVND (reference sequence). The CDR3 spans 16 residues.